The TCR beta chain under discussion was sequenced for a study of T cell responses to AZD1222 COVID-19 vaccine. CDR1 and CDR2 from the germline V gene are KGHSH and LQKENI. The V gene lost 3 bases and the J gene lost 1 base, with 0 bases spanning the gap. This CDR3 is 11 amino acids long. The protocol was immunoSEQ multiplex PCR, while the TCRdb copy is restricted to in-frame clones and leaves out a portion. This table has about 140,000 clones, 85% to 90% appearing once. The source of this sequence is an adult who received the AZD1222 COVID-19 vaccine. The sequences come from peripheral blood, collected 28 days after the second AZD1222 dose. The chain couples TRBV18 to TRBJ1-1; no clear D gene. CDR3 DNA: TGTGCCAGCTCACCGAACACTGAAGCTTTCTTT. The encoded protein is CASSPNTEAFF.